This T cell receptor beta chain was observed in a study of cytomegalovirus exposure and HLA in healthy donors. The PCR used 60 Vbeta and 13 Jbeta primers. Data came from immunoSEQ multiplex PCR; TCRdb stores just in-frame clones and leaves some out. The sample lists around 110,000 clones; around 64% were seen once. Study-level points and caveats: A link between a missense DCLRE1C variant and TCR beta V- and J-gene trimming emerged from a later analysis.

As concerns this clone: The antigen is not known.

The CDR3 extends over 15 amino acids. The germline V gene has CDR1 SGDLS and CDR2 YYNGEE. The trim removed 6 bases at V and 2 bases at J, leaving 8 bases unmatched. The chain recombines TRBV9 with TRBJ2-3; 8 nucleotides match TRBD2. Material: PBMCs. The TCR sequence derives from a man aged 30 to 45 in good health and CMV-seropositive. The CDR3 spells CASTDLLAATDTQYF. In nucleotides, the CDR3 is TGTGCCAGCACCGACCTACTAGCGGCCACAGATACGCAGTATTTT.